The 18 T cell receptor beta chains below all came from one sample that was sequenced in a study of cytomegalovirus exposure and HLA in healthy donors. The PCR used 60 Vbeta and 13 Jbeta primers. This table comes from immunoSEQ multiplex PCR, and its TCRdb copy is limited to in-frame clones, with some not included. The table shows over 200,000 clones, with approximately 90% occurring only once. Input material: PBMCs. Source of these receptors: a woman aged 18-29 years in good health and CMV-seronegative.

J is TRBJ2-1 and V is TRBV29-1, with 9 bases matching TRBD2. The CDR3 spans 15 residues. CDR1 and CDR2 (germline): SQVTM, ANQGSEA. V gave up 4 bases and J gave up 7 bases; unmatched junction bases: 11. Here the CDR3 DNA reads TGCAGCGTTGTAGAGGGACTAGCAGAAATAAATGAGCAGTTCTTC. It is translated as CSVVEGLAEINEQFF.

V usage is TRBV7-9 and J usage is TRBJ2-1; weak D call: TRBD2 (6 bases). Trimming pared 1 base from V and 10 bases from J, leaving 11 bases between. This CDR3 spans 13 amino acids. CDR1 and CDR2 from the germline V gene are SEHNR and FQNEAQ (reference sequence). The DNA for the CDR3 is TGTGCCAGCAGCTTAGGGAGCCTAGCGGAGCAGTTCTTC. Residues: CASSLGSLAEQFF.

This sequence joins TRBV9 and TRBJ2-1, with a weak D call TRBD2 (5 bases). V was clipped by 2 bases and J by 6 bases, with 9 bases between them. Germline loops: CDR1 SGDLS, CDR2 YYNGEE. The CDR3 sequence is 13 residues long. The CDR3 loop is CASSVSGSNEQFF. In DNA form, the CDR3 reads TGTGCCAGCAGCGTTTCGGGGAGCAATGAGCAGTTCTTC.

The V and J genes are TRBV7-6 and TRBJ2-6, with D maybe TRBD2 (7 bases). Germline V CDR1 and CDR2: SGHVS, FNYEAQ. The CDR3 runs 19 residues. Trimming removed 3 bases from V and 2 bases from J, with 20 bases in between. CDR3 region: CASSLVGGPGPAGANVLTF. As DNA, the CDR3 is TGTGCCAGCAGCTTGGTCGGGGGGCCCGGTCCCGCTGGGGCCAACGTCCTGACTTTC.

This chain joins TRBV27 and TRBJ2-2; perhaps TRBD2 as D (5 bases). This CDR3 region has 15 residues. V was pared by 3 bases and J by 3 bases, with 11 bases between. The germline V gene has CDR1 MNHEY and CDR2 SMNVEV (reference sequence). The DNA for the CDR3 is TGTGCCAGCAGTTTGTCGGCGGGCTACACCGGGGAGCTGTTTTTT. The encoded protein is CASSLSAGYTGELFF.

V is TRBV7-9 and J is TRBJ2-7; 10 nucleotides line up with TRBD2. Per germline, CDR1 SEHNR and CDR2 FQNEAQ (reference sequence). This CDR3 spans 15 amino acids. V shed 7 bases and J 2 bases; nucleotides not matched to a gene: 8. CDR3 DNA sequence: TGTGCCAGCAACTCACCCGGACTAGCGGCCTACGAGCAGTACTTC. This gives the protein CASNSPGLAAYEQYF.

The chain is built from TRBV7-9 and TRBJ2-1; D uncertain. CDR1 is SEHNR, CDR2 FQNEAQ, per germline (reference sequence). This CDR3 spans 11 amino acids. V dropped 5 bases and J dropped 10 bases, with 9 bases sitting between them. CDR3 region: CASSPVGEQFF. The CDR3, as DNA: TGTGCCAGCAGCCCAGTGGGCGAGCAGTTCTTC.

The chain is built from TRBV5-4 and TRBJ1-2; the D gene is possibly TRBD1 (5 bases). The V end lost 0 bases, the J end lost 13 bases, and 13 bases lay between the germline ends. Germline CDR1 reads SGHNT; CDR2 reads YYREEE (reference sequence). CDR3 size: 12 residues. The CDR3 region is CASSLEGGVSTF. The CDR3 nucleotides read TGTGCCAGCAGCTTGGAGGGAGGGGTGAGCACCTTC.

This sequence joins TRBV9 and TRBJ2-2; perhaps TRBD1 as D (6 bases). This CDR3 is built from 13 residues. V lost 3 bases and J lost 3, with 6 bases in between. Germline-derived CDR1 and CDR2 are SGDLS and YYNGEE. This chain's CDR3 is CASSAGDTGELFF. The DNA for the CDR3 is TGTGCCAGCAGCGCAGGGGACACCGGGGAGCTGTTTTTT.

The rearrangement uses TRBV4-2 and TRBJ1-2; D is undetermined. The length of the CDR3 is 17 residues. From germline, CDR1 is LGHNA and CDR2 YNFKEQ. V was clipped by 0 bases and J by 4 bases, with 18 bases between them. CDR3 loop: CASSQDPPDTEAYGYTF. The CDR3 nucleotides read TGTGCCAGCAGCCAAGATCCACCCGACACCGAAGCCTATGGCTACACCTTC.

The chain recombines TRBV25-1 with TRBJ1-4; possible D gene TRBD1, 6 bases. The CDR3 consists of 13 residues. Trimming left V 3 bases short and J 14 bases short, with 16 bases between. CDR1 is MGHDK, CDR2 SYGVNS, per germline. This CDR3 reads CASSECTGCLLFF. The CDR3 nucleotides are TGTGCCAGCAGTGAGTGTACAGGGTGTCTCCTGTTTTTT.

J is TRBJ1-1 and V is TRBV5-4; D gene uncertain. The V gene's germline CDR1 is SGHNT and CDR2 YYREEE (reference sequence). Trimming took off 2 bases at V and 5 bases at J, with 7 bases between the two ends. This CDR3 region has 12 residues. CDR3 nucleotide sequence: TGTGCCAGCAGCTTCGGGAGTACTGAAGCTTTCTTT. This translates into CASSFGSTEAFF.

This chain connects TRBV11-3 to TRBJ2-6, with 7 bases that match TRBD1. Per germline, CDR1 SGHNT and CDR2 YENEEA. The trim removed 7 bases at V and 0 bases at J, leaving 6 bases unmatched. The CDR3 extends over 16 amino acids. CDR3 loop: CASTGQAYSGANVLTF. Here the CDR3 DNA reads TGTGCCAGCACAGGACAGGCTTACTCTGGGGCCAACGTCCTGACTTTC.

In regard to this clone: Within the sample, other DNA sequences also encode this same CDR3. The chain uses TRBV13 and TRBJ2-1; 10 bases map to TRBD2. J lost 5 bases, V lost 4 bases, and 2 bases had no gene match. The CDR3 is made up of 14 amino acids. Germline values: CDR1 PRHDT, CDR2 FYEKMQ (reference sequence). CDR3: CASSSGLADNEQFF. In nucleotides, the CDR3 is TGTGCCAGCAGCTCCGGACTAGCGGACAATGAGCAGTTCTTC.

This clone occurred once. The chain joins TRBV4-3 to TRBJ2-1, with TRBD2 identical over 7 bases. Germline loops: CDR1 LGHNA, CDR2 YSLEER. V gave up 0 bases and J gave up 15 bases; unmatched junction bases: 20. The CDR3 consists of 17 residues. Written as DNA, the CDR3 is TGCGCCAGCAGCCAAGATCCCCCAGCGGGATATACAATGACGCGGTTCTTC. The encoded protein is CASSQDPPAGYTMTRFF.

The chain couples TRBV5-4 to TRBJ2-1; the D gene is possibly TRBD2 (6 bases). Trimming cost V 4 bases and J 9 bases, with 11 bases left between them. This CDR3 has 12 residues. Per the germline V gene, CDR1 is SGHNT and CDR2 is YYREEE (reference sequence). The CDR3 protein is CASSPGGGEQFF. CDR3 bases: TGTGCCAGCAGCCCCGGGGGTGGTGAGCAGTTCTTC.

CDR3 protein: CASSLEQDRNSGNTIYF. CDR3 DNA sequence: TGTGCCAGCAGCTTAGAACAGGACAGGAACTCTGGAAACACCATATATTTT. The chain uses TRBV11-2 and TRBJ1-3; 7 bases fit TRBD1. The CDR3 is 17 amino acids. V shed 0 bases and J 0 bases; nucleotides not matched to a gene: 5. Germline V gene data show CDR1 as SGHAT and CDR2 as FQNNGV.

The rearrangement links TRBV5-1 to TRBJ2-3; TRBD2 agrees at 8 bases. The CDR3 sequence is 15 residues long. V lost 5 bases, J lost 6 bases, and 11 bases stayed unmatched. Germline V lookup: CDR1 SGHRS, CDR2 YFSETQ. CDR3 amino acids: CASRLTSGLRDTQYF. The CDR3 DNA reads TGCGCCAGCAGATTAACTAGCGGATTGAGGGATACGCAGTATTTT. Supplemented by reference TRBV5-1 and TRBJ2-3, the full variable domain reads KAGVTQTPRYLIKTRGQQVTLSCSPISGHRSVSWYQQTPGQGLQFLFEYFSETQRNKGNFPGRFSGRQFSNSRSEMNVSTLELGDSALYLCASRLTSGLRDTQYFGPGTRLTVL.